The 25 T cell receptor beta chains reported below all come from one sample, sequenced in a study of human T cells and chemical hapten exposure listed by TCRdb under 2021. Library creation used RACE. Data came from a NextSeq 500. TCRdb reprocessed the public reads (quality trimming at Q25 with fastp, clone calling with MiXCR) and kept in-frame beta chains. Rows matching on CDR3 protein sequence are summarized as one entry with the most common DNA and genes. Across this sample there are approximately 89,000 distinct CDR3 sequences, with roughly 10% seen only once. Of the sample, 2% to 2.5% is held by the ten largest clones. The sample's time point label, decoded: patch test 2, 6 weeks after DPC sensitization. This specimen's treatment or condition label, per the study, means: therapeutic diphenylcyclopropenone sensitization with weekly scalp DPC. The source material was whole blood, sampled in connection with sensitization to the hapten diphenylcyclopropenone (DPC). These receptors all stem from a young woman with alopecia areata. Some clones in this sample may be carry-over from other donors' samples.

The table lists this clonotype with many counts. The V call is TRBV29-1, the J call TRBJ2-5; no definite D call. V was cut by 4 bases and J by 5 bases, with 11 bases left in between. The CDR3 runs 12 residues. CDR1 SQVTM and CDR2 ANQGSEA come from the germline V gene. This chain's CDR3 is CSVVWQAETQYF. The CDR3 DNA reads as TGCAGCGTTGTTTGGCAAGCGGAGACCCAGTACTTC. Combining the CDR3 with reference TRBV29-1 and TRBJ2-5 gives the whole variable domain SAVISQKPSRDICQRGTSLTIQCQVDSQVTMMFWYRQQPGQSLTLIATANQGSEATYESGFVIDKFPISRPNLTFSTLTVSNMSPEDSSIYLCSVVWQAETQYFGPGTRLLVL.

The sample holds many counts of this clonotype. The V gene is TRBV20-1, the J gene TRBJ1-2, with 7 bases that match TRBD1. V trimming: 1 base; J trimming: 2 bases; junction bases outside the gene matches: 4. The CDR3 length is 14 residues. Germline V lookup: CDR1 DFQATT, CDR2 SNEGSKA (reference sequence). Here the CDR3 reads CSARVRQGNYGYTF. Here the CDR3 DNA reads TGCAGTGCTAGAGTCCGACAGGGCAACTATGGCTACACCTTC.

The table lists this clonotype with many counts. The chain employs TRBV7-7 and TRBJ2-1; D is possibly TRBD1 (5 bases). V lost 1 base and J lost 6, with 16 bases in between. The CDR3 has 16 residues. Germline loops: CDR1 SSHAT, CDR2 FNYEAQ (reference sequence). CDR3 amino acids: CASSLGVGVIANEQFF. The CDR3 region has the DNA TGTGCCAGCAGCTTAGGGGTAGGGGTTATAGCCAATGAGCAGTTCTTC.

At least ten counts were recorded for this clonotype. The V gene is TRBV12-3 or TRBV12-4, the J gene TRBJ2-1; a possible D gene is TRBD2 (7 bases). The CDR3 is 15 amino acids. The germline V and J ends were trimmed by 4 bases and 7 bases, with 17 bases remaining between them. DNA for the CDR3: TGTGCCAGCAGTTCGGACGGGAGGACAGAGAATGAGCAGTTCTTC. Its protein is CASSSDGRTENEQFF.

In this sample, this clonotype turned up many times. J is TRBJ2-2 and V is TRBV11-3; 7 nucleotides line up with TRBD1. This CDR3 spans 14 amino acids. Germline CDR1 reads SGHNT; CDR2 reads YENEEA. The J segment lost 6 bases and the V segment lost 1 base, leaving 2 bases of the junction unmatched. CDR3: CASSLVQGAGELFF. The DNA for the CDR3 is TGTGCCAGCAGCTTAGTCCAGGGGGCCGGGGAGCTGTTTTTT.

CDR3 nucleotides: TGTGCCAGCAGCCTACAAGCGGGGGGAGGTTCAGATACGCAGTATTTT. Protein product: CASSLQAGGGSDTQYF. The chain recombines TRBV3-1 with TRBJ2-3; the match to TRBD2 covers 9 bases. The CDR3 is 16 residues long. Germline CDR1 and CDR2: LGHDT and YNNKEL (reference sequence). Trimming took 4 bases from V and 4 from J; bases not matched to a gene: 9.

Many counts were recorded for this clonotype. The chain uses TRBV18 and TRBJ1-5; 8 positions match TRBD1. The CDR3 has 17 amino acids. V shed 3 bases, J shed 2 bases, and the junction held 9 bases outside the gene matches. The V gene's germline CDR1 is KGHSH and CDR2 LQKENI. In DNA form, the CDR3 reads TGTGCCAGCTCACCGCGGGCAGGGGGCGCGGGCAATCAGCCCCAGCATTTT. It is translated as CASSPRAGGAGNQPQHF.

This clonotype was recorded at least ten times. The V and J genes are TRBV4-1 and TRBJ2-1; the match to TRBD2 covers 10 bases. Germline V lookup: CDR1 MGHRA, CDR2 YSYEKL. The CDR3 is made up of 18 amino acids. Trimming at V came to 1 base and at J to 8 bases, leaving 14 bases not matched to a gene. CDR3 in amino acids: CASSQVQGTSVPTDEQFF. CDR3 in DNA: TGCGCCAGCAGCCAAGTGCAGGGGACTAGCGTCCCTACCGATGAGCAGTTCTTC.

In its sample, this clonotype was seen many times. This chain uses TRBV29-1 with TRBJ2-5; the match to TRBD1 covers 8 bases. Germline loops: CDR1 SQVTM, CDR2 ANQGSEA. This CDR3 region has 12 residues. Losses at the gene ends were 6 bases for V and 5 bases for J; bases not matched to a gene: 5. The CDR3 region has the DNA TGCAGCGTGGCAGGGGGCGAGGAGACCCAGTACTTC. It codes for CSVAGGEETQYF. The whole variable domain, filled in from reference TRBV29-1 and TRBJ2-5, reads SAVISQKPSRDICQRGTSLTIQCQVDSQVTMMFWYRQQPGQSLTLIATANQGSEATYESGFVIDKFPISRPNLTFSTLTVSNMSPEDSSIYLCSVAGGEETQYFGPGTRLLVL.

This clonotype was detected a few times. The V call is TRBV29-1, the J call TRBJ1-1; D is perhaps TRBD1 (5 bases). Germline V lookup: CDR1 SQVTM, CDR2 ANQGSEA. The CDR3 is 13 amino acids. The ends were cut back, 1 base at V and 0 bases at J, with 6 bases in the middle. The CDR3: CSVEVGVNTEAFF. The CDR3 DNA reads TGCAGCGTTGAAGTAGGGGTGAACACTGAAGCTTTCTTT. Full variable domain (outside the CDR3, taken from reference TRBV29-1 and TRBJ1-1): SAVISQKPSRDICQRGTSLTIQCQVDSQVTMMFWYRQQPGQSLTLIATANQGSEATYESGFVIDKFPISRPNLTFSTLTVSNMSPEDSSIYLCSVEVGVNTEAFFGQGTRLTVV.

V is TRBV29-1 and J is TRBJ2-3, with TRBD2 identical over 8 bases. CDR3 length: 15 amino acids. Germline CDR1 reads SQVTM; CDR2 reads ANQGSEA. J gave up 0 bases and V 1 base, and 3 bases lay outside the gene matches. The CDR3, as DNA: TGCAGCGTTGAAGGACTAGCGAGAAGCACAGATACGCAGTATTTT. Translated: CSVEGLARSTDTQYF.

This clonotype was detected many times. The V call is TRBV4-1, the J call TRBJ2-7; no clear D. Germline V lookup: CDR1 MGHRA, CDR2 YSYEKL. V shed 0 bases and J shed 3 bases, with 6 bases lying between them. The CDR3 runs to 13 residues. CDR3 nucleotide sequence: TGCGCCAGCAGCCAAGAAAAGGGCTACGAGCAGTACTTC. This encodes CASSQEKGYEQYF.

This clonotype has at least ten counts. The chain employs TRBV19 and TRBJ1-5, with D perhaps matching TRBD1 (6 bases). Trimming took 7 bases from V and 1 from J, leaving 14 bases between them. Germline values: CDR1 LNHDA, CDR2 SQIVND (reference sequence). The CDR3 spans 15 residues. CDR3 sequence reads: CASTPGTRSNQPQHF. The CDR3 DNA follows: TGTGCCAGTACCCCCGGGACAAGAAGCAATCAGCCCCAGCATTTT.

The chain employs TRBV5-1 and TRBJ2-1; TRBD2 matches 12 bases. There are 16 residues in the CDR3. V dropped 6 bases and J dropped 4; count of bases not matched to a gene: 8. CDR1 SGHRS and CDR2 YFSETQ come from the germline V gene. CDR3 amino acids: CASTLPGLAGYNEQFF. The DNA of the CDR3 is TGCGCCAGCACCCTGCCGGGACTAGCGGGTTACAATGAGCAGTTCTTC.

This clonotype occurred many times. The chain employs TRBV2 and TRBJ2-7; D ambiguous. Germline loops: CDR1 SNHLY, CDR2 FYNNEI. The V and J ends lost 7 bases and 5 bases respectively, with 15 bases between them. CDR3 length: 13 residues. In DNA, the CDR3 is TGTGCCAGCATTCGACAATTCCTACACGAGCAGTACTTC. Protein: CASIRQFLHEQYF.

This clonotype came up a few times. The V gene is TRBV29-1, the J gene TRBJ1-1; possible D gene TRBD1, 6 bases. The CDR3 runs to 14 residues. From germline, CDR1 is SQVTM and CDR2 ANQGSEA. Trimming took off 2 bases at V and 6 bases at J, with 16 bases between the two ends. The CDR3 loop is CSVELGGPQSEAFF. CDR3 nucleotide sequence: TGCAGCGTTGAATTAGGGGGTCCACAGTCTGAAGCTTTCTTT.

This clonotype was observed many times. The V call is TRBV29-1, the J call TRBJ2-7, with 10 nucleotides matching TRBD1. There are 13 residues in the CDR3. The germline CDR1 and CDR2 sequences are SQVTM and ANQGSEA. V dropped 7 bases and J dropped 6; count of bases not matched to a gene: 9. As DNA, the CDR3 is TGCAGCGCCCAAGGGACAGGGGCTGGCGAGCAGTACTTC. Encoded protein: CSAQGTGAGEQYF.

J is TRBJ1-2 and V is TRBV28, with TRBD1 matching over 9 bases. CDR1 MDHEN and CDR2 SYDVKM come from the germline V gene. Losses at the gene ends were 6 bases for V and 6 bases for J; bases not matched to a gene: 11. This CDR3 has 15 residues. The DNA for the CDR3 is TGTGCCAGCAGGACCACAGGGGGCTCTGACGATGGCTACACCTTC. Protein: CASRTTGGSDDGYTF.

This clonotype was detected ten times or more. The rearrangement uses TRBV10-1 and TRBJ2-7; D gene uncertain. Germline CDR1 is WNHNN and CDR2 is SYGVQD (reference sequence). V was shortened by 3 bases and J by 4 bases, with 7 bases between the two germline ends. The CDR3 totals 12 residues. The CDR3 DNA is TGCGCCAGCAGTGATTCAGCTTACGAGCAGTACTTC. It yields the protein CASSDSAYEQYF.

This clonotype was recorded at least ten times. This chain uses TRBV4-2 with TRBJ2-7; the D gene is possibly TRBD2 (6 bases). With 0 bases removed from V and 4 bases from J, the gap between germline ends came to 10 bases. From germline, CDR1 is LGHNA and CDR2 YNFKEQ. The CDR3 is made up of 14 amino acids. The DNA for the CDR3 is TGTGCCAGCAGCCAAGATCGGGGACTTTACGAGCAGTACTTC. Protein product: CASSQDRGLYEQYF.

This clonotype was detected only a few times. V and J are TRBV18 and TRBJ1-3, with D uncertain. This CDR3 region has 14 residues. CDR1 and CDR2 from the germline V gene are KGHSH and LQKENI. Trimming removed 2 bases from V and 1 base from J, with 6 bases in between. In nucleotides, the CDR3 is TGTGCCAGCTCACCAGGCCGTTCTGGAAACACCATATATTTT. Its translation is CASSPGRSGNTIYF. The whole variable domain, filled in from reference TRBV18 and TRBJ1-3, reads NAGVMQNPRHLVRRRGQEARLRCSPMKGHSHVYWYRQLPEEGLKFMVYLQKENIIDESGMPKERFSAEFPKEGPSILRIQQVVRGDSAAYFCASSPGRSGNTIYFGEGSWLTVV.

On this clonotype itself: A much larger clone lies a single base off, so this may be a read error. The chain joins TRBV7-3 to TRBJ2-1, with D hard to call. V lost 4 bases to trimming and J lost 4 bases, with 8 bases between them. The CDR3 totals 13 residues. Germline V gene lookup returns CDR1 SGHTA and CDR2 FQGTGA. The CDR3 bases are TGTGCCAGCAGCTCGTACAGATACAATGAGCAGTTCTTC. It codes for CASSSYRYNEQFF. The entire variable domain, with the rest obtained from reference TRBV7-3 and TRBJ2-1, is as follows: GAGVSQTPSNKVTEKGKYVELRCDPISGHTALYWYRQSLGQGPEFLIYFQGTGAADDSGLPNDRFFAVRPEGSVSTLKIQRTERGDSAVYLCASSSYRYNEQFFGPGTRLTVL.

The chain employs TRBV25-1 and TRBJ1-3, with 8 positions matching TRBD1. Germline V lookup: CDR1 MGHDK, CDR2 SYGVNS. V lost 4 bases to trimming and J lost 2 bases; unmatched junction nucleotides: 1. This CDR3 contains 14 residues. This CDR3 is CASSATGAGNTIYF. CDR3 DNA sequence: TGTGCCAGCAGTGCGACAGGGGCTGGAAACACCATATATTTT.

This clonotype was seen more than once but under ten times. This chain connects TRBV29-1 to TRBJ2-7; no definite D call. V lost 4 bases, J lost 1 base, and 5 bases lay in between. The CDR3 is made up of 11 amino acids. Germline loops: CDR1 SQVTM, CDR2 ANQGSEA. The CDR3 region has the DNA TGCAGCGTTGGGGATTCCTACGAGCAGTACTTC. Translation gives CSVGDSYEQYF.

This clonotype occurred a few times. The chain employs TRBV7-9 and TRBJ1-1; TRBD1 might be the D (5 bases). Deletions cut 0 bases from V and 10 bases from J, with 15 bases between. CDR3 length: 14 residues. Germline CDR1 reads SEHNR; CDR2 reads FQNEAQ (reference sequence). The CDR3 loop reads CASSLALEGGGAFF. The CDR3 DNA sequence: TGTGCCAGCAGCTTAGCTCTCGAGGGCGGGGGAGCTTTCTTT.